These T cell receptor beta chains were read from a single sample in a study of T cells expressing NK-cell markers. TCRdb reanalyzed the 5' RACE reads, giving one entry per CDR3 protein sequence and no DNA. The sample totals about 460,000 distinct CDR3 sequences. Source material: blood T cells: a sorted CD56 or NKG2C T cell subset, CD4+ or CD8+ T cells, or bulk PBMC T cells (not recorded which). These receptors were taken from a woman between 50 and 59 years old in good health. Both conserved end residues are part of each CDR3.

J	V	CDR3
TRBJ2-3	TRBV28	CASSPPIRLAGAPTDTQYF
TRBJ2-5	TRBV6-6	CASSPAGGGGTQYF
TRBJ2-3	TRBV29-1	CSGAFGGQDTDTQYF
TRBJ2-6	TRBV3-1	CASSQGGSDSGANVLTF
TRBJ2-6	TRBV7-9	CASTLAPGANVLTF
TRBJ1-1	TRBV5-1	CASSLGWRGSGTEAFF
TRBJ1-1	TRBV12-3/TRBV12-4	CASSFEQGGEAFF
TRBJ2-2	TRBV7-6	CASSVDVSNTGELFF
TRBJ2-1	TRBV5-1	CASSISTGDEQFF
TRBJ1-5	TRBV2	CASSRGRNSNQPQHF
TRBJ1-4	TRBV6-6	CASSYAADEKLFF
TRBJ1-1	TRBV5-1	CASSPSVGDLAEAFF
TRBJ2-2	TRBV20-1	CSAREQVGFGELFF
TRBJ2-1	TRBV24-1	CATSGGGESSYNEQFF
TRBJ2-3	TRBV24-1	CATSLGLAGVRTDTQYF
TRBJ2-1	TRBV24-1	CATGGTSYNEQFF
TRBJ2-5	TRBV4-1	CASSTLAGIKETQYF
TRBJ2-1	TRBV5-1	CASSLASSGRTNEQFF
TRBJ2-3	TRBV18	CASSPPHGGTDTQYF
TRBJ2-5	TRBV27	CASSQQGGQETQYF
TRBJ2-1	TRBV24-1	CATSDRLGTSDYNEQFF
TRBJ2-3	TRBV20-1	CSASRDYSTDTQYF
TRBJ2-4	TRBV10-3	CAISESAGGLAKNIQYF
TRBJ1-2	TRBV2	CASSESGTTNYGYTF
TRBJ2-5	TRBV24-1	CATSDSRDPGETQYF
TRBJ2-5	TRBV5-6	CASSQGLAGVGAETQYF
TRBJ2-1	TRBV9	CASSRDRAPYNEQFF
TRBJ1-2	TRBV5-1	CASSDYGEYGYTF
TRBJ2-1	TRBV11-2	CASSLDRASGRDNEQFF
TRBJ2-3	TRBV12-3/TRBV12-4	CASSSPSRLAGGPQTDTQYF
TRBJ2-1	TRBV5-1	CASSPTDNEQFF
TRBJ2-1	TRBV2	CASTPEYNEQFF
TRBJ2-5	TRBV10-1	CASLTLKETQYF
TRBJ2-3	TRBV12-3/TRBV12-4	CASSFGAGQGTSGQYF
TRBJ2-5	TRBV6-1	CASSEWRTSQETQYF
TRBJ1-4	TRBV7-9	CASSLAALGRREKLFF
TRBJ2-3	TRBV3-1	CASSPGIHTDTQYF
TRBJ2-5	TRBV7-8	CASSRPTGRETQYF